Following are 24 T cell receptor beta chains from one sample sequenced in a study of T cell responses to AZD1222 COVID-19 vaccine. Only in-frame clones appear in the TCRdb table, and some are missing; sequencing was by immunoSEQ multiplex PCR. The sample includes 150,000 to 200,000 clones, around 90% seen only once; the top ten take less than 2.5%. Sequenced here: peripheral blood, sampled 28 days after the second AZD1222 dose. These receptors were obtained from an adult who received the AZD1222 COVID-19 vaccine.

The chain couples TRBV11-2 to TRBJ2-2, with 8 bases matching TRBD1. Germline V CDR1 and CDR2: SGHAT, FQNNGV. J was trimmed by 5 bases and V by 5 bases; bases with no gene match: 7. This CDR3 has 15 residues. Written as DNA, the CDR3 is TGTGCCAGCAGCCGCATCAGGGGGCGTACCGGGGAGCTGTTTTTT. Its protein is CASSRIRGRTGELFF.

The chain recombines TRBV9 with TRBJ2-7, with 9 bases that match TRBD1. Germline CDR1 reads SGDLS; CDR2 reads YYNGEE. The CDR3 is 17 amino acids. V shed 4 bases and J 2 bases; nucleotides not matched to a gene: 13. CDR3 nucleotide sequence: TGTGCCAGCAGCCCGAGGGGGCCGGACAGGGGTACCTACGAGCAGTACTTC. Translation: CASSPRGPDRGTYEQYF.

The gene calls are TRBV7-9 and TRBJ2-1, with TRBD2 as a possible D gene (6 bases). Germline V CDR1 and CDR2: SEHNR, FQNEAQ (reference sequence). This CDR3 contains 15 residues. Trimming removed 5 bases at V and 0 bases at J, with 11 bases between. The CDR3 region is CASSTQGGSYNEQFF. Here the CDR3 DNA reads TGTGCCAGCAGCACCCAGGGAGGCTCCTACAATGAGCAGTTCTTC. The full variable domain, completed using reference TRBV7-9 and TRBJ2-1, is DTGVSQNPRHKITKRGQNVTFRCDPISEHNRLYWYRQTLGQGPEFLTYFQNEAQLEKSRLLSDRFSAERPKGSFSTLEIQRTEQGDSAMYLCASSTQGGSYNEQFFGPGTRLTVL.

This chain joins TRBV2 and TRBJ2-2; 7 nucleotides match TRBD1. The germline gives CDR1 SNHLY, CDR2 FYNNEI. The J segment lost 6 bases and the V segment lost 7 bases, leaving 5 bases of the junction unmatched. The CDR3 extends over 13 amino acids. This CDR3 is CASNIQGSGELFF. In DNA, the CDR3 is TGTGCCAGCAACATACAGGGGTCCGGGGAGCTGTTTTTT.

This clone showed up just once. This sequence joins TRBV9 and TRBJ1-1; perhaps TRBD1 as D (6 bases). V gave up 5 bases and J gave up 4 bases, with 12 bases separating them. The CDR3 is made up of 13 amino acids. Germline assignment: CDR1 SGDLS and CDR2 YYNGEE. The CDR3 nucleotides read TGTGCCAGCAGATCACAGGGAGGCACTGAAGCTTTCTTT. This gives the protein CASRSQGGTEAFF.

The chain is built from TRBV12-3 or TRBV12-4 and TRBJ2-4; D gene ambiguous. The V and J ends lost 4 bases and 14 bases respectively, with 18 bases between them. The CDR3 runs 13 residues. The CDR3 DNA sequence: TGTGCCAGCAGTTCACAATCAAGAAGTAGGGAGTACTTC. It codes for CASSSQSRSREYF.

V and J are TRBV28 and TRBJ1-2; D not resolved. Germline loops: CDR1 MDHEN, CDR2 SYDVKM. V shed 3 bases and J shed 8 bases, with 13 bases lying between them. The CDR3 runs to 13 residues. CDR3 in DNA: TGTGCCAGCAGTTTTCAATCCGGGGTCGGCTACACCTTC. This translates into CASSFQSGVGYTF.

This chain uses TRBV7-2 with TRBJ2-7; D gene unclear. From germline, CDR1 is SGHTA and CDR2 FQGNSA. V was cut by 2 bases and J by 5 bases, with 4 bases left in between. CDR3 length: 11 amino acids. CDR3 DNA: TGTGCCAGCAGCTTATTAAACGAGCAGTACTTC. Protein product: CASSLLNEQYF.

This chain uses TRBV25-1 with TRBJ1-1, with 7 bases lining up with TRBD1. Germline V gene sequence: CDR1 MGHDK, CDR2 SYGVNS. Trimming at V came to 6 bases and at J to 4 bases, leaving 11 bases not matched to a gene. The CDR3 totals 15 residues. CDR3 DNA: TGTGCCAGCAGCCGACAGGGCGCGGGCGGCACTGAAGCTTTCTTT. This codes for CASSRQGAGGTEAFF. Full variable domain (missing parts from reference TRBV25-1 and TRBJ1-1): EADIYQTPRYLVIGTGKKITLECSQTMGHDKMYWYQQDPGMELHLIHYSYGVNSTEKGDLSSESTVSRIRTEHFPLTLESARPSHTSQYLCASSRQGAGGTEAFFGQGTRLTVV.

This sequence joins TRBV6-5 and TRBJ1-6; D is unresolved. V lost 7 bases and J 3 bases, leaving 10 bases between the germline ends. Looked up from germline, CDR1 is MNHEY and CDR2 is SVGAGI. The CDR3 runs to 14 residues. Here the CDR3 DNA reads TGTGCCAGCAAATCGACAAGCTATAATTCACCCCTCCACTTT. Translation gives CASKSTSYNSPLHF.

The chain couples TRBV3-1 (or the pseudogene TRBV3-2) to TRBJ2-3; 10 bases are shared with TRBD1. The germline V gene has CDR1 LGHDT and CDR2 YNNKEL (reference sequence). J lost 4 bases, V lost 1 base, and 2 bases had no gene match. The CDR3 sequence is 15 residues long. This chain's CDR3 is CASSQGQGAADTQYF. The CDR3 DNA sequence: TGTGCCAGCAGCCAAGGACAGGGGGCCGCAGATACGCAGTATTTT.

The V call is TRBV7-2, the J call TRBJ2-5; D may match TRBD1 or TRBD2 (6 bases each). Trimming took off 2 bases at V and 5 bases at J, with 15 bases between the two ends. The germline V gene has CDR1 SGHTA and CDR2 FQGNSA. The CDR3 contains 15 residues. The CDR3 nucleotides are TGTGCCAGCAGCTTACAGTGGGGGGCCGGGGAGACCCAGTACTTC. It encodes CASSLQWGAGETQYF.

The rearrangement links TRBV5-1 to TRBJ2-1; 16 bases line up with TRBD2. The CDR3 spans 15 residues. V was pared by 5 bases and J by 10 bases, with 6 bases of the junction left unmatched. Germline V gene sequence: CDR1 SGHRS, CDR2 YFSETQ. The CDR3 bases are TGCGCCAGCAGGCGACCGGGACTAGCGGGAGGGGAGCAGTTCTTC. Translated: CASRRPGLAGGEQFF.

The chain employs TRBV4-2 and TRBJ1-2; 11 bases map to TRBD1. J lost 5 bases, V lost 1 base, and 3 bases had no gene match. The length of the CDR3 is 15 residues. CDR1 LGHNA and CDR2 YNFKEQ come from the germline V gene. The DNA of the CDR3 is TGTGCCAGCAGCCAAGGTGGGACAGGGGGGTATGGCTACACCTTC. This encodes CASSQGGTGGYGYTF.

This clone was seen more than once but under ten times. This same CDR3 is encoded by further DNA sequences in the sample. This chain connects TRBV5-4 to TRBJ2-7; 8 bases map to TRBD2. There are 12 residues in the CDR3. After removal of 4 bases from V and 3 bases from J, the junction contained 0 bases not matched to a gene. Germline-derived CDR1 and CDR2 are SGHNT and YYREEE (reference sequence). CDR3 coding DNA: TGTGCCAGCAGCGCGGGGGGCTACGAGCAGTACTTC. This gives the protein CASSAGGYEQYF.

V gene TRBV5-1 combines with J gene TRBJ2-7; 10 bases match TRBD1. Germline trimming cut 0 bases from V and 2 bases from J; bases unmatched to any gene: 8. This CDR3 spans 17 amino acids. The germline CDR1 and CDR2 sequences are SGHRS and YFSETQ. CDR3 DNA: TGCGCCAGCAGCTTGGGAAGGACCGGGACAGGGGCCTACGAGCAGTACTTC. Amino acids: CASSLGRTGTGAYEQYF. Based on the CDR3 plus reference TRBV5-1 and TRBJ2-7, the full variable domain is KAGVTQTPRYLIKTRGQQVTLSCSPISGHRSVSWYQQTPGQGLQFLFEYFSETQRNKGNFPGRFSGRQFSNSRSEMNVSTLELGDSALYLCASSLGRTGTGAYEQYFGPGTRLTVT.

The rearrangement uses TRBV7-2 and TRBJ1-4, with D perhaps TRBD1 (5 bases). From germline, CDR1 is SGHTA and CDR2 FQGNSA. The CDR3 length is 16 residues. V was clipped by 6 bases and J by 6 bases, with 20 bases between them. This CDR3 is CASSPNQGPPDEKLFF. The CDR3 DNA reads as TGTGCCAGCAGTCCAAATCAGGGCCCTCCCGATGAAAAACTGTTTTTT.

V is TRBV6-5 and J is TRBJ1-1, with D maybe TRBD1 (5 bases). This CDR3 is built from 14 residues. Trimming took off 0 bases at V and 5 bases at J, with 10 bases between the two ends. The germline V gene encodes CDR1 MNHEY and CDR2 SVGAGI. The CDR3 DNA is TGTGCCAGCAGTTACTCTGAGCGGGGGACTGAAGCTTTCTTT. Its translation is CASSYSERGTEAFF.

The J gene is TRBJ2-3, the V gene TRBV5-1; D call uncertain. The CDR3 sequence is 13 residues long. Germline CDR1 and CDR2: SGHRS and YFSETQ. The V end was cut by 0 bases, the J end by 6 bases, with 8 bases between. CDR3 amino acids: CASSLALPDTQYF. The CDR3 nucleotides are TGCGCCAGCAGCTTGGCCCTCCCGGATACGCAGTATTTT.

This clone occurred once. The chain recombines TRBV5-8 with TRBJ1-4; TRBD1 matches at 11 bases. Germline loops: CDR1 SGHTS, CDR2 YDEGEE. CDR3 length equals 17 residues. V was clipped by 4 bases and J by 1 base; unmatched bases: 6. In nucleotides, the CDR3 is TGTGCCAGCAGCGAGGACAGGGGGCGGGGAACTAATGAAAAACTGTTTTTT. Protein sequence: CASSEDRGRGTNEKLFF.

The chain employs TRBV24-1 and TRBJ2-5; TRBD1 agrees at 11 bases. The CDR3 length is 16 residues. Germline V lookup: CDR1 KGHDR, CDR2 SFDVKD. V gave up 5 bases and J gave up 2 bases; unmatched junction bases: 6. In nucleotides, the CDR3 is TGTGCCACCAGTGGCCCGGGACAGGGGGGACAAGAGACCCAGTACTTC. Its translation: CATSGPGQGGQETQYF.

This clone has only one observation. The chain is built from TRBV24-1 and TRBJ1-2; D is unclear. Trimming took off 5 bases at V and 4 bases at J, with 10 bases between the two ends. Germline CDR1 reads KGHDR; CDR2 reads SFDVKD. The CDR3 extends over 13 amino acids. Written as DNA, the CDR3 is TGTGCCACCAGTGCCATGGACGGCTATGGCTACACCTTC. The encoded protein is CATSAMDGYGYTF.

The rearrangement links TRBV30 to TRBJ1-4, with no clear D. The germline CDR1 and CDR2 sequences are GTSNPN and SVGIG (reference sequence). V lost 2 bases and J 0 bases, leaving 10 bases between the germline ends. CDR3 length: 15 amino acids. In DNA form, the CDR3 reads TGTGCCTGGAGTAGGGCAGCTGCAACTAATGAAAAACTGTTTTTT. This encodes CAWSRAAATNEKLFF.

The chain combines TRBV9 with TRBJ1-3; D remains ambiguous. V shed 0 bases and J shed 0 bases, with 7 bases lying between them. CDR3 length: 15 amino acids. Germline V gene data show CDR1 as SGDLS and CDR2 as YYNGEE. For the CDR3, the DNA is TGTGCCAGCAGCGTAGATCCGAGCTCTGGAAACACCATATATTTT. Residues: CASSVDPSSGNTIYF. The whole variable domain, filled in from reference TRBV9 and TRBJ1-3, reads DSGVTQTPKHLITATGQRVTLRCSPRSGDLSVYWYQQSLDQGLQFLIQYYNGEERAKGNILERFSAQQFPDLHSELNLSSLELGDSALYFCASSVDPSSGNTIYFGEGSWLTVV.